This TCR beta chain was identified in a study of T cell responses to AZD1222 COVID-19 vaccine. The CDR3 has 16 residues. The germline CDR1 and CDR2 sequences are KGHSH and LQKENI. Trimming stripped 4 bases from V and 0 bases from J, with 13 bases between. Sequenced by immunoSEQ multiplex PCR; TCRdb stores in-frame clones only, minus some. The sample lists 140,000 to 150,000 clones, roughly 89% occurring once. This chain links TRBV18 with TRBJ1-3; D is perhaps TRBD1 (6 bases). The sample here was peripheral blood, taken 28 days after the second dose of the MenACWY control vaccine. This TCR derives from an adult who received the MenACWY meningococcal vaccine as a control. In DNA, the CDR3 is TGTGCCAGCTCACGCACCAGGGGAAACTCTGGAAACACCATATATTTT. Its protein is CASSRTRGNSGNTIYF.